This TCR beta chain originates from a study of beta chain features in type 1 diabetes (dated by TCRdb to 2017 to 2018). With regard to the full study: Mean age, gender distribution, total cell number and subset yield were not different between patients and healthy donors. A total of 107,917,701 sorted cells were examined across all samples, and the number of cells per subset was strongly correlated with RNA yield. In the study, recently diagnosed type 1 diabetes patients and matched healthy donors were compared on the TCRB repertoires of their sorted circulating CD4+ T cell subsets. Whereas all 30 or so donors provided naive and central memory subsets, regulatory and stem cell-like memory subsets were isolated from just 8 patients and roughly 8 healthy donors.

The entire amount of isolated RNA was reverse transcribed using the High Capacity cDNA Reverse Transcription Kit, so the sequenced TCRB transcripts were expressed ones. Deep immunoSEQ sequencing was applied to naive, central memory and regulatory T cell samples, giving an average of roughly 3.3 million total reads per sample. Sorted cells were lysed in RLT buffer, and RNA was extracted using DNase-treated RNeasy Micro or Mini kits according to cell number. Each cell subset was processed on its own to prevent cross-contamination, while patient and healthy donor samples were processed together. Using the immunoSEQ multiplex PCR, TCRB sequences were amplified from cDNA into 87-bp fragments spanning the CDR3 region. Sequencing of the amplicons was performed on the Illumina HiSeq platform. The authors' pipeline ran thus. Synthetic template baselines were used to correct PCR bias computationally, reads within Hamming distance 2 were collapsed, and singletons that could not be merged were discarded. Reads were aligned to IMGT to assign V, D and J genes, CDR3 length, and insertions or deletions at six rearrangement sites. Within each subset, clonotype counts were normalized to sorted cell number, and only after that were true diversity and Gini coefficients computed with the tcR R package. Repertoire sharing was quantified using the overlap coefficient calculated on TCRB nucleotide sequences. As a proxy for the pre-selection repertoire, out-of-frame TCRB sequences from naive cells were analyzed. The clones in this table, taken by TCRdb from immuneACCESS, are in-frame only. Not every clone is retained; where verified, under half of the shortfall comes from an unresolved V gene, and the cause of the rest is unknown. The V and J calls and clone size were taken over from that table, and D and trimming were inferred from the DNA. The sample data list 850,000 to 900,000 clones, and roughly 15% of these were observed just once. The top ten clones comprise roughly 0.025% of the sample.

From each donor, a single peripheral blood sample of about 100 mL on average was drawn into heparinised tubes. A BD FACSAria II and a panel including CD45RO, CCR7, CD25, CD127, CD95 and CD27 were used to sort naive, central memory, regulatory and stem cell-like memory CD4+ T cells. All sorted populations exceeded 95% purity. PBMCs were separated immediately by Lymphoprep density gradient centrifugation and were stained directly, without being cultured. So that batch effects would be minimized, each experiment stained and sorted samples in pairs, pairing one healthy donor with one patient. Study-level results and caveats: At VDJ recombination sites, type 1 diabetes patients had fewer insertions and more deleted nucleotides, which implies abnormalities in thymic rearrangement. Because cDNA was sequenced instead of genomic DNA, highly expressing activated cells could be over-represented, though the groups showed no difference in activation or CD3 levels. PCR may preferentially amplify shorter templates, but because patient and control samples were amplified and corrected together, any resulting skew would affect both groups equally. Only small numbers of individuals were included in the HLA sub-analyses, which left unresolved whether HLA type had any influence on TCRB rearrangement. Naive, central memory and regulatory TCRB repertoires appeared more similar among patients than among healthy donors. In all four CD4+ subsets, TCRB CDR3 length was moderately but significantly shorter in type 1 diabetes patients.

Cut back by 5 bases and 0 bases, the V and J ends lie 12 bases apart. The germline V gene (reference sequence) provides CDR1 MNHEY and CDR2 SMNVEV. Inclusive of the bounding cysteine and phenylalanine, the CDR3 is 15 residues long. This entry keeps only the CDR3 DNA: 45 bases, framed from base 1. Worth noting for this clone: This clone's antigen is unknown. Per-base quality was not reported, and no clone a single base away is much larger than it.

What was sequenced was naive CD4+ T cells from blood. This specimen's cell subset or site label, interpreted: true naive CD4+ T cells. This chain is built from TRBV27 and TRBJ2-3, with an unclear D gene assignment. This receptor was taken from a woman aged 18-29 years in good health. The sequenced DNA: TGTGCCAGCAGTCCCCTCCCCGACAGCACAGATACGCAGTATTTT. Its product reads: CASSPLPDSTDTQYF.